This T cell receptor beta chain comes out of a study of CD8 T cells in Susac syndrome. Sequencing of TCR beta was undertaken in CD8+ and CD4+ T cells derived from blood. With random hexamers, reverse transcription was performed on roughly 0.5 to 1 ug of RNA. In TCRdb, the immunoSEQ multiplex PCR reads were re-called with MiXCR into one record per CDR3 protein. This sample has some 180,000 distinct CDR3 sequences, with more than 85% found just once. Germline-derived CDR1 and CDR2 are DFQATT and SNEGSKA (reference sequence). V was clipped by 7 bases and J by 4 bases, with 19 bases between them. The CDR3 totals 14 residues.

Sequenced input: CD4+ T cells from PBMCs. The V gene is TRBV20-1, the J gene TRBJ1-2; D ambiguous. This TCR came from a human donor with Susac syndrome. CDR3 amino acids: CSEIEKGLSYGYTF. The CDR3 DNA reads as TGCAGTGAAATAGAAAAGGGCCTTTCCTATGGCTACACCTTC.